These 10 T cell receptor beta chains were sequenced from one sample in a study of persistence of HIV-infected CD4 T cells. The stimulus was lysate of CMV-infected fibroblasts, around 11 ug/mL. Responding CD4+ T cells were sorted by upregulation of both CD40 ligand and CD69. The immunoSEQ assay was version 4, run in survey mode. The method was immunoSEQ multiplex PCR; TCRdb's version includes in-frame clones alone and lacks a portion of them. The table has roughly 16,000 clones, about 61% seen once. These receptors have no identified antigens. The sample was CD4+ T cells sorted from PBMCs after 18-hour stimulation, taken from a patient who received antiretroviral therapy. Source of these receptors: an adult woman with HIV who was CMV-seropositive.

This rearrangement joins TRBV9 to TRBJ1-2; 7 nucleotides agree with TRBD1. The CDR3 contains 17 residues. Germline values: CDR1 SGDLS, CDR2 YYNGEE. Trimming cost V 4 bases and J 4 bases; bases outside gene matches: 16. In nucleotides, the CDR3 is TGTGCCAGCAGCCTTGGACAGGAAATCATGATTGGCTATGGCTACACCTTC. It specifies CASSLGQEIMIGYGYTF.

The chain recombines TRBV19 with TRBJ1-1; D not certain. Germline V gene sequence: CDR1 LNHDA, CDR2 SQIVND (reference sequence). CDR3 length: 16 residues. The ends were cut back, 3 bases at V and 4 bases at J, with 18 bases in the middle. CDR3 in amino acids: CASSMRGRSISTEAFF. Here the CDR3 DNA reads TGTGCCAGTAGTATGCGGGGTAGGAGTATAAGCACTGAAGCTTTCTTT.

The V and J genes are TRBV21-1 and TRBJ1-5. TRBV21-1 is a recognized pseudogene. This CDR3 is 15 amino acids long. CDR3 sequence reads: CASSNGQLDNQPQHF. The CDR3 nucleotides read TGTGCCAGCAGCAACGGGCAGCTTGACAATCAGCCCCAGCATTTT.

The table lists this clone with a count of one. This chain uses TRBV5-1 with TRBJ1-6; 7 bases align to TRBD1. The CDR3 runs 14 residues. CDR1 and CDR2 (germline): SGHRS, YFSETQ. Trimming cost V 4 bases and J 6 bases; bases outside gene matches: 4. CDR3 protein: CASSPGTANSPLHF. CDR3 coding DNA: TGCGCCAGCAGCCCCGGGACAGCTAATTCACCCCTCCACTTT.

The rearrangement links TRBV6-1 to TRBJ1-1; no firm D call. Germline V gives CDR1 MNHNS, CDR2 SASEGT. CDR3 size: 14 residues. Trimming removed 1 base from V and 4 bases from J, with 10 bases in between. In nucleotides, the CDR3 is TGTGCCAGCAGTGAAGTATGGGAGGGCACTGAAGCTTTCTTT. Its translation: CASSEVWEGTEAFF.

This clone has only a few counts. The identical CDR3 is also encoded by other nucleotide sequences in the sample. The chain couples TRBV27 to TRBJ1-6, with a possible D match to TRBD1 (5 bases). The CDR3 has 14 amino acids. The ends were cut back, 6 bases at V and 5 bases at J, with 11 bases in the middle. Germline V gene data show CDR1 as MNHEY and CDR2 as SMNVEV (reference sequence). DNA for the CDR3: TGTGCCAGCAGCCCGGGGCGTAATAATTCACCCCTCCACTTT. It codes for CASSPGRNNSPLHF.

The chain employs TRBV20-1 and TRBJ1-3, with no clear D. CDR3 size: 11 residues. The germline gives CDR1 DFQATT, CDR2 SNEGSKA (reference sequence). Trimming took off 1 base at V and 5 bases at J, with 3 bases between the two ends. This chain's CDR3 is CSARARNTIYF. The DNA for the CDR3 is TGCAGTGCTAGAGCGAGAAACACCATATATTTT.

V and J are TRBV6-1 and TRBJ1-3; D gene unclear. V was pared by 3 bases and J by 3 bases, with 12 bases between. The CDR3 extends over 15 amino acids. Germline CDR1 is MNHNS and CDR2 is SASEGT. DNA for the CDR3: TGTGCCAGCAGTGAGGCGAGGGCGCGTGGAAACACCATATATTTT. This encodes CASSEARARGNTIYF.

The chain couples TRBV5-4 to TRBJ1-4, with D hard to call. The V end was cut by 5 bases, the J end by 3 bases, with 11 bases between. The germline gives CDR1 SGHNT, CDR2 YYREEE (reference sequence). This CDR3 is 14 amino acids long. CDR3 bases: TGTGCCAGCAGTCTGCCGGGGTCTAATGAAAAACTGTTTTTT. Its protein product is CASSLPGSNEKLFF.

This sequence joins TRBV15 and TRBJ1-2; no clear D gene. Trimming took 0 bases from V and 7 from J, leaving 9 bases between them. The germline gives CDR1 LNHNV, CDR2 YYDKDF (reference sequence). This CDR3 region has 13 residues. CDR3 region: CATSRERAGGYTF. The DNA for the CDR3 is TGTGCCACCAGCAGAGAGCGGGCGGGTGGCTACACCTTC. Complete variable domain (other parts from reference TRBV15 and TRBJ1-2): DAMVIQNPRYQVTQFGKPVTLSCSQTLNHNVMYWYQQKSSQAPKLLFHYYDKDFNNEADTPDNFQSRRPNTSFCFLDIRSPGLGDTAMYLCATSRERAGGYTFGSGTRLTVV.